This TCR beta chain appears in the sequencing data of a study of response to subunit inactivated influenza vaccine (dated by TCRdb to between 2017 and 2018). Turning to the overall study: Deep quantitative T cell receptor repertoire profiling was used in the study to track responses to a trivalent subunit inactivated influenza vaccine.

The investigation overall reported the following: It was suggested by the authors that each seasonal influenza vaccination may recruit only a limited number of new T cells.

The library was generated by RT-PCR. Sequenced on an Illumina HiSeq 2500. TCRdb cleaned the public reads at Q25 with fastp, built clones with MiXCR and kept in-frame beta chains. Rows matching on CDR3 protein sequence are summarized as one entry with the most common DNA and genes. This sample is represented by 600,000 to 850,000 distinct CDR3 sequences; around 15% of them were singletons. Clones ranked in the top ten supply 7.5% to 8% of the sample. V and J are truncated by 4 bases and 4 bases respectively, leaving an intervening sequence of 13 bases. Including the terminal cysteine and phenylalanine, the CDR3 comprises 14 residues. Just CDR3 DNA is preserved here, 42 bases in frame from base 1. Via the germline V gene, CDR1 is LGHNA and CDR2 YSLEER. The sample holds a few counts of this clonotype. The antigen it recognizes is unknown. Base qualities are missing; no much larger clone stands one base away.

Sequences were derived from PBMCs from blood, sampled around two weeks before vaccination. This TCR was recovered from a man aged 45 to 65 who received an inactivated influenza vaccine. Donor details come from another sample of the same person, matched by shared clones. Rearrangement joined TRBV4-3 to TRBJ2-5, with the D call perhaps TRBD1 or TRBD2, each one matching 5 bases. The CDR3 protein sequence reads: CASSLREGPETQYF. The sequenced DNA is TGCGCCAGCAGCCTCCGAGAGGGGCCAGAGACCCAGTACTTC.